This TCR beta chain was sequenced during a study of T cell repertoires and HLA-DP antigens. Points on this clone: Its matching antigen is unknown.

The method was immunoSEQ multiplex PCR; TCRdb's version includes in-frame clones alone and lacks a portion of them. Among 90,000 to 130,000 clones, about 91% were seen once, and the ten largest hold around 0.25%. The receptor was derived from a woman aged 18-29 years in good health and CMV-seronegative. Sequencing used CD4+ T cells from PBMCs.

The CDR3: CASSQHSGSSYNEQFF. The CDR3 nucleotides read TGCGCCAGCAGCCAACATAGCGGGAGTAGCTACAATGAGCAGTTCTTC. The J gene is TRBJ2-1, the V gene TRBV4-1; 9 bases line up with TRBD2. This CDR3 is 16 amino acids long. Germline assignment: CDR1 MGHRA and CDR2 YSYEKL. J gave up 3 bases and V 2 bases, and 5 bases lay outside the gene matches.